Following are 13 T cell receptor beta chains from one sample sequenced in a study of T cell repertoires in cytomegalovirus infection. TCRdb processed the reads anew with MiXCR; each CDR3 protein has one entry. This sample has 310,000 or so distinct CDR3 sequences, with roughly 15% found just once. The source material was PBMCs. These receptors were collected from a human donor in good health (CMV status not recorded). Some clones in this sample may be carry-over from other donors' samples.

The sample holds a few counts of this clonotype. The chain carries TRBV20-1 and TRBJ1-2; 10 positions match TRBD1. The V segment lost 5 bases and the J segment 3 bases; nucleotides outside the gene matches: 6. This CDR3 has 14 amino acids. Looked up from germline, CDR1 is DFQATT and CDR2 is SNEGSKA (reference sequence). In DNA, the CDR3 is TGCAGTGCTGGGTCCGGGACAGGGGACTATGGCTACACCTTC. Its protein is CSAGSGTGDYGYTF.

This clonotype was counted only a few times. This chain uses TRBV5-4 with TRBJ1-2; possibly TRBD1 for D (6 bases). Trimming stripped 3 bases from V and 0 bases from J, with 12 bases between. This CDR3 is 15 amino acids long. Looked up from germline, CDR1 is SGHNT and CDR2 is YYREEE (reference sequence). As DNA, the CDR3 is TGTGCCAGCAGCTCGGGGGGACAAACTAACTATGGCTACACCTTC. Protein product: CASSSGGQTNYGYTF. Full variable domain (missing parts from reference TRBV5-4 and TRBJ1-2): ETGVTQSPTHLIKTRGQQVTLRCSSQSGHNTVSWYQQALGQGPQFIFQYYREEENGRGNFPPRFSGLQFPNYSSELNVNALELDDSALYLCASSSGGQTNYGYTFGSGTRLTVV.

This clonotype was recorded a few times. The CDR3 DNA follows: TGTGCCAGCAGTCCCTACCTAAATCAGCCCCAGCATTTT. Translating gives CASSPYLNQPQHF. The chain couples TRBV12-3 or TRBV12-4 to TRBJ1-5; D gene uncertain. This CDR3 comprises 13 residues. V lost 5 bases and J 4 bases, leaving 9 bases between the germline ends.

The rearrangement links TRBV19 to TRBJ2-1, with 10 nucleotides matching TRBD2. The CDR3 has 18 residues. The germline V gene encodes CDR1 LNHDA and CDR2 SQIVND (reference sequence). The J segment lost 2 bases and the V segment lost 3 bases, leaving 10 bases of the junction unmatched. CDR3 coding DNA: TGTGCCAGTAGTATTCGGGCGACTAGCGGGCTAACCTACAATGAGCAGTTCTTC. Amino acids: CASSIRATSGLTYNEQFF.

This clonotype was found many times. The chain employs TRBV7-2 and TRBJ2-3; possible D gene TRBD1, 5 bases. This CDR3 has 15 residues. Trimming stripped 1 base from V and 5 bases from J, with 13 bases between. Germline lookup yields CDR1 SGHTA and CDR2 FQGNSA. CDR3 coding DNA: TGTGCCAGCAGCTTAGAGGGCCAGGGTGGAGATACGCAGTATTTT. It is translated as CASSLEGQGGDTQYF.

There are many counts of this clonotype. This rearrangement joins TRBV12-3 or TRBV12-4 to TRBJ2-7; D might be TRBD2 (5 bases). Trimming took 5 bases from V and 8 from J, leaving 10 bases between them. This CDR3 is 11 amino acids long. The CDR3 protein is CASSVRDKQYF. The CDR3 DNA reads TGTGCCAGCAGTGTACGGGATAAGCAGTACTTC.

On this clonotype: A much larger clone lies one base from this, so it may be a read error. This CDR3 is CASSLTRAGPVNSPLHF. The CDR3 DNA follows: TGTGCCAGCAGCTTAACTCGGGCAGGGCCAGTTAATTCACCCCTCCACTTT. The V and J genes are TRBV7-9 and TRBJ1-6, with D possibly TRBD1 on 5 matching bases. Trimming removed 2 bases at V and 6 bases at J, with 17 bases between. The V gene's germline CDR1 is SEHNR and CDR2 FQNEAQ (reference sequence). The CDR3 length is 17 residues.

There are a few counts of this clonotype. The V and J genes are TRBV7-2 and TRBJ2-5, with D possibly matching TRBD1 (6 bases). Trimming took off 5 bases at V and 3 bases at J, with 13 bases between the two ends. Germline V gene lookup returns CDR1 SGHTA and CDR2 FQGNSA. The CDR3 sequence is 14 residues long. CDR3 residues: CASSRGHSKETQYF. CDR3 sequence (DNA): TGTGCCAGCAGCCGGGGACATTCCAAAGAGACCCAGTACTTC.

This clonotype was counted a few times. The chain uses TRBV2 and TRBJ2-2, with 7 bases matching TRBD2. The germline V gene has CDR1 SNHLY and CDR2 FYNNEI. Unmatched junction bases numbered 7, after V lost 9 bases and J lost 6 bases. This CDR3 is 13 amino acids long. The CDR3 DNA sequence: TGTGCCAGTTCCGGACTAGAGGCCGGGGAGCTGTTTTTT. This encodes CASSGLEAGELFF.

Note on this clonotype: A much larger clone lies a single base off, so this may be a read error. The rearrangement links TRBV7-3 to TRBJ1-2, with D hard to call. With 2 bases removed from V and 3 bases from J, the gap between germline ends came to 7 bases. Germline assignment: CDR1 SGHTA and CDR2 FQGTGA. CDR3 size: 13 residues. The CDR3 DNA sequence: TGTGCCAGCAGCTTATGGGCAGACTATGGCTACACCTTC. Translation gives CASSLWADYGYTF. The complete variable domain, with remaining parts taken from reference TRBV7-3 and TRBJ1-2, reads GAGVSQTPSNKVTEKGKYVELRCDPISGHTALYWYRQSLGQGPEFLIYFQGTGAADDSGLPNDRFFAVRPEGSVSTLKIQRTERGDSAVYLCASSLWADYGYTFGSGTRLTVV.

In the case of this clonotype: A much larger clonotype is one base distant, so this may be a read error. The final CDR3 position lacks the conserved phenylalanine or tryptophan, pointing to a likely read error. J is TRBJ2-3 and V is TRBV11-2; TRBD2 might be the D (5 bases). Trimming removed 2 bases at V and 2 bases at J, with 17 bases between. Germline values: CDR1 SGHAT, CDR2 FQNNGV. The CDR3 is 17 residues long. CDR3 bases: TGTGCCAGCAGCTTAAGGGCTGGAGGCTACTCCACAGATACGCAGTATTTG. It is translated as CASSLRAGGYSTDTQYL.

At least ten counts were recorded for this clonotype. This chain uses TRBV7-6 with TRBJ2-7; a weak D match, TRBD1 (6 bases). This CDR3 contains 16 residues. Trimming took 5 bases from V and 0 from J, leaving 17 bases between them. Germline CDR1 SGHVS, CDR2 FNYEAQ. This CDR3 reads CASSPGVWRSSYEQYF. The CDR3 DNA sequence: TGTGCCAGCAGCCCAGGGGTTTGGCGGAGCTCCTACGAGCAGTACTTC.

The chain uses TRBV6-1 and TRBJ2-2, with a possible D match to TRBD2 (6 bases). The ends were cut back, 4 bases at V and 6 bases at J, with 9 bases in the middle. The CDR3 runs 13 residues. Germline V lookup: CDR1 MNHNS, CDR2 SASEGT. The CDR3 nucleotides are TGTGCCAGCAGTGCTTGGAGGGCCGGGGAGCTGTTTTTT. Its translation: CASSAWRAGELFF.